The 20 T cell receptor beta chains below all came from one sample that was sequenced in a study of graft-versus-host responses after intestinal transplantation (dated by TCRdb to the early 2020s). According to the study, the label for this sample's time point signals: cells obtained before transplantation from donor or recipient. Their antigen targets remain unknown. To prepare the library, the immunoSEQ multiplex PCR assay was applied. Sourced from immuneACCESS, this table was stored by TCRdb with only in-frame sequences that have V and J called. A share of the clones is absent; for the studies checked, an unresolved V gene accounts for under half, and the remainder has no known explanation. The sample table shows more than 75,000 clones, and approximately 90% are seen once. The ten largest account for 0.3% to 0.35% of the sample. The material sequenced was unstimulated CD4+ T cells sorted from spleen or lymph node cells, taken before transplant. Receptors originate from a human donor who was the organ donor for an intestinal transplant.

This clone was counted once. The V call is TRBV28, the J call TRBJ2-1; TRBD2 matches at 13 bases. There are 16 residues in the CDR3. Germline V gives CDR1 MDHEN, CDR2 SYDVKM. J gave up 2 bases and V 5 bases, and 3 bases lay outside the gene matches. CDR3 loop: CASSRLAGGAYNEQFF. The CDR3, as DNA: TGTGCCAGCAGTCGACTAGCGGGAGGCGCCTACAATGAGCAGTTCTTC.

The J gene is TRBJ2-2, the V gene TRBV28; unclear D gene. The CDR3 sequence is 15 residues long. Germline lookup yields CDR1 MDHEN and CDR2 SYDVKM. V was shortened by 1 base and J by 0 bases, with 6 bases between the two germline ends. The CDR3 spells CASSLSLPNTGELFF. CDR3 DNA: TGTGCCAGCAGTTTATCCCTACCGAACACCGGGGAGCTGTTTTTT.

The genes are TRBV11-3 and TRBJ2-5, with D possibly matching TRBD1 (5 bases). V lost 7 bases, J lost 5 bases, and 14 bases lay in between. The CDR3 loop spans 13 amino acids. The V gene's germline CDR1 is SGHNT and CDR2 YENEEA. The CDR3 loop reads CASTTRVFETQYF. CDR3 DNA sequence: TGTGCCAGCACCACCAGGGTGTTTGAGACCCAGTACTTC. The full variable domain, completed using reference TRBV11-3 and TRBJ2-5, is EAGVVQSPRYKIIEKKQPVAFWCNPISGHNTLYWYLQNLGQGPELLIRYENEEAVDDSQLPKDRFSAERLKGVDSTLKIQPAELGDSAVYLCASTTRVFETQYFGPGTRLLVL.

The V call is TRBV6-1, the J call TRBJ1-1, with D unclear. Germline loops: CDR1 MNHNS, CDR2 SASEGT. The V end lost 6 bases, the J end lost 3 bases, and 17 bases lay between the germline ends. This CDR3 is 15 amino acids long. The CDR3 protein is CASSPPEGPDTEAFF. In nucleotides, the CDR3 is TGTGCCAGCAGCCCCCCCGAGGGTCCCGACACTGAAGCTTTCTTT.

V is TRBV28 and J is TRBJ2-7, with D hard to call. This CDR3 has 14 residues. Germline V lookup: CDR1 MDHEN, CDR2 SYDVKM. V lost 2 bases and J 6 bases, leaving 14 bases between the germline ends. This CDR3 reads CASSLDEAVIEQYF. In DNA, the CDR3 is TGTGCCAGCAGTTTAGACGAGGCGGTGATCGAGCAGTACTTC.

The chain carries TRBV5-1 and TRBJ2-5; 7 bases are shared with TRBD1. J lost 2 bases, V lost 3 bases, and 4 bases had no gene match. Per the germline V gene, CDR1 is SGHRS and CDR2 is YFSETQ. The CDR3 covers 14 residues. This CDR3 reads CASSSSGQQETQYF. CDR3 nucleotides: TGCGCCAGCAGCTCATCGGGACAGCAAGAGACCCAGTACTTC.

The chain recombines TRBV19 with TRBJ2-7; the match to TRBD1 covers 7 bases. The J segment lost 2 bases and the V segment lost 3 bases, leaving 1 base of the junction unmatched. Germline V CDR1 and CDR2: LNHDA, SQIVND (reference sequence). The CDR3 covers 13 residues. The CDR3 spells CASSMGQTYEQYF. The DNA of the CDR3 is TGTGCCAGTAGTATGGGACAGACCTACGAGCAGTACTTC.

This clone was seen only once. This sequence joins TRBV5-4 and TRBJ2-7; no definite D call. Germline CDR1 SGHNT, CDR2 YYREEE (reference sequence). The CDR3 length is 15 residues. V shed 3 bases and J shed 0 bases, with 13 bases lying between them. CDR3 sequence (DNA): TGTGCCAGCAGCTCCGGGTATTCCCTCTCCTACGAGCAGTACTTC. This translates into CASSSGYSLSYEQYF.

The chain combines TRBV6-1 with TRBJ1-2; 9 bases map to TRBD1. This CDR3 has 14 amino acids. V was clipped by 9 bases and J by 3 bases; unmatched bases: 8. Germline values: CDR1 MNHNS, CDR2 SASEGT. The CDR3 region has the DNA TGTGCCAGTGACACAGGGGGCGCCTACTATGGCTACACCTTC. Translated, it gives CASDTGGAYYGYTF.

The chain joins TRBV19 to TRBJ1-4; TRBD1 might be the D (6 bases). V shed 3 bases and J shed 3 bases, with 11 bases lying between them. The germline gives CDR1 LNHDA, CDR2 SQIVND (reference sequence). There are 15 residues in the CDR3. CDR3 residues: CASSIVTGSNEKLFF. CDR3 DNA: TGTGCCAGTAGTATTGTAACAGGGTCTAATGAAAAACTGTTTTTT. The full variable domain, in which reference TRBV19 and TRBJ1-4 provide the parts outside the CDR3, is DGGITQSPKYLFRKEGQNVTLSCEQNLNHDAMYWYRQDPGQGLRLIYYSQIVNDFQKGDIAEGYSVSREKKESFPLTVTSAQKNPTAFYLCASSIVTGSNEKLFFGSGTQLSVL.

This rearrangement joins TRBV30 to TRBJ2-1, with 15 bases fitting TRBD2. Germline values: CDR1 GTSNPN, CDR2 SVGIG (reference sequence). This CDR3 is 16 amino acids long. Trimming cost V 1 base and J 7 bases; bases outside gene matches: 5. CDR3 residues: CAWSAPGLAGGNEQFF. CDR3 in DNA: TGTGCCTGGAGTGCTCCTGGACTAGCGGGAGGGAATGAGCAGTTCTTC.

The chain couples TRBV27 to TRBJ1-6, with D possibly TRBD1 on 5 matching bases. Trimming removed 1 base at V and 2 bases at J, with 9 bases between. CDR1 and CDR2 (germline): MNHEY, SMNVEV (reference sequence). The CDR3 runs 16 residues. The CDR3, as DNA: TGTGCCAGCAGTTTATTGGGAGGGGCCTATAATTCACCCCTCCACTTT. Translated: CASSLLGGAYNSPLHF.

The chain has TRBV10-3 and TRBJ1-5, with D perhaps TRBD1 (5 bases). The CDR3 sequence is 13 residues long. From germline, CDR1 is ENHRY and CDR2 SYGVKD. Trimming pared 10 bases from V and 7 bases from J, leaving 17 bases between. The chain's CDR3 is CATGPGFGQPQHF. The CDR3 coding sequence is TGTGCCACCGGTCCAGGGTTCGGGCAGCCCCAGCATTTT.

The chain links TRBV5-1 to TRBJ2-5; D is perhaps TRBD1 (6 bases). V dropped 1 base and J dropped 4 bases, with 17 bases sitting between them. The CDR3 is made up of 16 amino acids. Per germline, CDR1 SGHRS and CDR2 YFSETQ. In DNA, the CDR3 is TGCGCCAGCAGCTTGTTTAGGGGGACCTTGGGAGAGACCCAGTACTTC. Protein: CASSLFRGTLGETQYF.

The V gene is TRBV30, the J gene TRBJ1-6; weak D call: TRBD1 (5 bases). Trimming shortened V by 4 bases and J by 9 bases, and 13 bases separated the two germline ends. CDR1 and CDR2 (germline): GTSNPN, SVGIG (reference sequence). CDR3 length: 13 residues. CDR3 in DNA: TGTGCCTGGAACCTGGGGCATGGTTCACCCCTCCACTTT. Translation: CAWNLGHGSPLHF.

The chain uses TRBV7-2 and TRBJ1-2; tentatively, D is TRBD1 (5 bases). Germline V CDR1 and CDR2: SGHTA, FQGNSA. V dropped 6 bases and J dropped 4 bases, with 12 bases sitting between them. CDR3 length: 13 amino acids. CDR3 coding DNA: TGTGCCAGCAGGTCCACAGGACGCTATGGCTACACCTTC. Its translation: CASRSTGRYGYTF.

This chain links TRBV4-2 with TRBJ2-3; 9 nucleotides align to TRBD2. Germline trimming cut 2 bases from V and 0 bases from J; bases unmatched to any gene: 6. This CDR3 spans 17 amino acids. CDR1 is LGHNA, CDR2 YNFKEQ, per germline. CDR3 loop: CASSQLISGGSTDTQYF. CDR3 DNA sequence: TGTGCCAGCAGCCAACTCATTAGCGGGGGTAGCACAGATACGCAGTATTTT.

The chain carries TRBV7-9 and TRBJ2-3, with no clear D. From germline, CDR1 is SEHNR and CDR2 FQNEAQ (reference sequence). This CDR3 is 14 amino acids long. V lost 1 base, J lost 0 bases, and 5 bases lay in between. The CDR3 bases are TGTGCCAGCAGCTTAGACATTAGCACAGATACGCAGTATTTT. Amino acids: CASSLDISTDTQYF.

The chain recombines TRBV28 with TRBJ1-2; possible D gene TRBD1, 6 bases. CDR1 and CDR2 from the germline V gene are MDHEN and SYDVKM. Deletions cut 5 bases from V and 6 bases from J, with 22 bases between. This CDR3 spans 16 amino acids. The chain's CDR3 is CASSKPAGPTGNGYTF. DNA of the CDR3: TGTGCCAGCAGTAAACCCGCCGGCCCAACAGGGAATGGCTACACCTTC.

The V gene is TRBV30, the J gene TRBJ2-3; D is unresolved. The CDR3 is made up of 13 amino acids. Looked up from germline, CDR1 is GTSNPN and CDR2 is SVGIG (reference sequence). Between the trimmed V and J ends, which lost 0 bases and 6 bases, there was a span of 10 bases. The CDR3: CAWSVRLRDTQYF. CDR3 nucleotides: TGTGCCTGGAGTGTACGTCTGCGGGATACGCAGTATTTT.